Following are 28 T cell receptor beta chains from one sample sequenced in a study of post-analysis software for immune sequencing data. These receptors lack a known antigen. TCR beta libraries were prepared from cDNA with unique molecular identifiers. TCRdb itself ran the PCR reads through MiXCR, one entry per CDR3 protein. The data contain some 370,000 distinct CDR3 sequences, roughly 30% of them singletons. Study results and caveats: Five or six TRBV segments were significantly more frequent in patients than in controls. TRBV5-6, TRBV5-1 and TRBV20-1 were among these segments.

Input material: blood. Receptors originate from a girl aged 5-17 years with multiple sclerosis.

This rearrangement joins TRBV7-2 to TRBJ1-6; 7 bases fit TRBD1. The CDR3 contains 13 residues. The germline CDR1 and CDR2 sequences are SGHTA and FQGNSA. V shed 0 bases and J 11 bases; nucleotides not matched to a gene: 1. The CDR3: CASSLAGTAPLHF. CDR3 DNA: TGTGCCAGCAGCTTAGCGGGGACAGCACCCCTCCACTTT.

V gene TRBV7-2 combines with J gene TRBJ2-7, with 7 nucleotides matching TRBD2. Germline V lookup: CDR1 SGHTA, CDR2 FQGNSA. This CDR3 region has 19 residues. V shed 1 base and J 1 base; nucleotides not matched to a gene: 16. The CDR3 DNA follows: TGTGCCAGCAGCTTAGTGGGGGGATCGGGACTACCGTTATCCTACGAGCAGTACTTC. The encoded protein is CASSLVGGSGLPLSYEQYF. The whole variable domain, filled in from reference TRBV7-2 and TRBJ2-7, reads GAGVSQSPSNKVTEKGKDVELRCDPISGHTALYWYRQSLGQGLEFLIYFQGNSAPDKSGLPSDRFSAERTGGSVSTLTIQRTQQEDSAVYLCASSLVGGSGLPLSYEQYFGPGTRLTVT.

The chain links TRBV24-1 to TRBJ2-3; 8 bases map to TRBD2. The CDR3 covers 17 residues. Germline assignment: CDR1 KGHDR and CDR2 SFDVKD. V shed 0 bases and J 2 bases; nucleotides not matched to a gene: 6. The CDR3 here is CATSDLRGGGHTDTQYF. CDR3 nucleotide sequence: TGTGCCACCAGTGATTTGCGTGGCGGGGGGCACACAGATACGCAGTATTTT.

This clonotype was observed at least ten times. The chain carries TRBV4-1 and TRBJ1-2; D is ambiguous. Trimming left V 1 base short and J 5 bases short, with 11 bases between. From germline, CDR1 is MGHRA and CDR2 YSYEKL. The CDR3 spans 14 residues. In nucleotides, the CDR3 is TGCGCCAGCAGCCAAGTAGGTCTTAAATATGGCTACACCTTC. It yields the protein CASSQVGLKYGYTF.

V and J are TRBV11-2 and TRBJ2-3; a possible D gene is TRBD2 (5 bases). Trimming stripped 10 bases from V and 9 bases from J, with 23 bases between. Germline CDR1 reads SGHAT; CDR2 reads FQNNGV. The CDR3 consists of 14 residues. The CDR3 region has the DNA TGTGCCACTCCCGGGGATGGATCCACATGGACGCAGTATTTT. It yields the protein CATPGDGSTWTQYF.

This rearrangement joins TRBV15 to TRBJ1-5; D remains ambiguous. V was clipped by 0 bases and J by 0 bases, with 12 bases between them. The CDR3 has 17 amino acids. The germline CDR1 and CDR2 sequences are LNHNV and YYDKDF (reference sequence). CDR3 in DNA: TGTGCCACCAGCAGAGATGGAGGAGTTTATAGCAATCAGCCCCAGCATTTT. It specifies CATSRDGGVYSNQPQHF.

This chain links TRBV20-1 with TRBJ1-4; tentatively, D is TRBD1 (6 bases). CDR1 and CDR2 (germline): DFQATT, SNEGSKA (reference sequence). Trimming removed 0 bases at V and 14 bases at J, with 10 bases between. This CDR3 is 11 amino acids long. CDR3 residues: CSARDLTGLFF. CDR3 bases: TGCAGTGCTAGAGATCTCACAGGGCTGTTTTTT.

As concerns this clonotype: Germline is not matched at one junction end, which may reflect a read error. The rearrangement uses TRBV6-5 and TRBJ1-4; no firm D call. The germline gives CDR1 MNHEY, CDR2 SVGAGI. The CDR3 totals 16 residues. The CDR3 loop reads CASSYRPGATNEKRFF. The CDR3 nucleotides are TGTGCCAGCAGTTACCGGCCGGGAGCAACTAATGAAAAACGGTTTTTT.

The chain employs TRBV7-2 and TRBJ1-5; 9 bases agree with TRBD1. J lost 4 bases, V lost 5 bases, and 9 bases had no gene match. The CDR3 is 16 amino acids. CDR1 and CDR2 (germline): SGHTA, FQGNSA. The CDR3 DNA sequence: TGTGCCAGCAGCCCCACGACAGGGGGGAAAAATCAGCCCCAGCATTTT. Translated, it gives CASSPTTGGKNQPQHF. The full variable domain, rest sourced from reference TRBV7-2 and TRBJ1-5, is GAGVSQSPSNKVTEKGKDVELRCDPISGHTALYWYRQSLGQGLEFLIYFQGNSAPDKSGLPSDRFSAERTGGSVSTLTIQRTQQEDSAVYLCASSPTTGGKNQPQHFGDGTRLSIL.

This rearrangement joins TRBV7-2 to TRBJ2-5; tentatively, D is TRBD2 (6 bases). The CDR3 covers 14 residues. Germline V gene sequence: CDR1 SGHTA, CDR2 FQGNSA. The V and J ends lost 5 bases and 3 bases respectively, with 13 bases between them. CDR3 protein: CASSPRTIKETQYF. Here the CDR3 DNA reads TGTGCCAGCAGCCCCCGGACTATTAAAGAGACCCAGTACTTC.

DNA for the CDR3: TGTGCCAGCAGCGTAGATTACGGGGGTCGGTACGAGCAGTACTTC. Encoded protein: CASSVDYGGRYEQYF. This chain joins TRBV9 and TRBJ2-7; D is perhaps TRBD2 (6 bases). V lost 0 bases, J lost 4 bases, and 14 bases lay in between. This CDR3 comprises 15 residues. Per germline, CDR1 SGDLS and CDR2 YYNGEE. The variable domain in full, completed from reference TRBV9 and TRBJ2-7, reads DSGVTQTPKHLITATGQRVTLRCSPRSGDLSVYWYQQSLDQGLQFLIQYYNGEERAKGNILERFSAQQFPDLHSELNLSSLELGDSALYFCASSVDYGGRYEQYFGPGTRLTVT.

This clonotype was recorded only once. This sequence joins TRBV12-3 or TRBV12-4 and TRBJ2-6; D perhaps matches TRBD1 (5 bases). This CDR3 is 15 amino acids long. Between the trimmed V and J ends, which lost 6 bases and 5 bases, there was a span of 14 bases. The CDR3 is CASRQWGRRANVLTF. As DNA, the CDR3 is TGTGCCAGCAGACAATGGGGCAGAAGGGCCAACGTCCTGACTTTC.

The chain employs TRBV5-6 and TRBJ2-7; 8 nucleotides align to TRBD2. The CDR3 is 14 amino acids. J was trimmed by 0 bases and V by 9 bases; bases with no gene match: 8. Germline CDR1 is SGHDT and CDR2 is YYEEEE. CDR3 DNA: TGTGCCACCAGAGCGGGGGCTTTCTCCTACGAGCAGTACTTC. This encodes CATRAGAFSYEQYF.

The J gene is TRBJ1-1, the V gene TRBV20-1; D is undetermined. Trimming cost V 3 bases and J 0 bases, with 14 bases left between them. Germline CDR1 reads DFQATT; CDR2 reads SNEGSKA (reference sequence). This CDR3 is 15 amino acids long. CDR3 in DNA: TGCAGTGCTAGGTCCCCTGGGAGAGTGAACACTGAAGCTTTCTTT. This gives the protein CSARSPGRVNTEAFF.

The rearrangement links TRBV20-1 to TRBJ2-4; TRBD2 is a possible D gene (7 bases). With the DNA end fitting TRBJ2-7 better, the J assignment may be wrong. The germline V gene has CDR1 DFQATT and CDR2 SNEGSKA (reference sequence). This CDR3 spans 15 amino acids. CDR3 loop: CSTGGGDPFPSEQYF. For the CDR3, the DNA is TGCAGTACCGGAGGGGGGGATCCCTTCCCTTCCGAGCAGTACTTC.

This chain links TRBV4-3 with TRBJ1-2; 7 bases fit TRBD1. Trimming cost V 1 base and J 2 bases; bases outside gene matches: 4. Per the germline V gene, CDR1 is LGHNA and CDR2 is YSLEER. This CDR3 has 15 amino acids. CDR3 in DNA: TGCGCCAGCAGCCAAGTAGGGACAGCAAACTATGGCTACACCTTC. It codes for CASSQVGTANYGYTF.

A word on this clonotype: The conserved final phenylalanine or tryptophan is absent from the CDR3, which likely points to a read error. This rearrangement joins TRBV7-2 to TRBJ2-3, with TRBD2 matching over 7 bases. The CDR3 is 15 residues long. Germline lookup yields CDR1 SGHTA and CDR2 FQGNSA. Trimming cost V 4 bases and J 2 bases; bases outside gene matches: 6. The CDR3 bases are TGTGCCAGCAGCTCGGGACTAACACACACAGATACGCAGTATTTG. Translated: CASSSGLTHTDTQYL.

The chain employs TRBV5-1 and TRBJ1-2; the match to TRBD1 covers 10 bases. The germline V gene encodes CDR1 SGHRS and CDR2 YFSETQ. The CDR3 covers 15 residues. The junction had 10 bases not matched to a gene; V was cut back by 3 bases and J by 8 bases. DNA of the CDR3: TGCGCCAGCAGCTCCGCCTCGGGACAGGGGAGAGGCTACACCTTC. It is translated as CASSSASGQGRGYTF.

There are many counts of this clonotype. This chain links TRBV6-6 with TRBJ1-2; D is perhaps TRBD1 (5 bases). The V gene lost 4 bases and the J gene lost 7 bases, with 13 bases spanning the gap. The CDR3 contains 13 residues. CDR1 and CDR2 from the germline V gene are MNHNY and SVGAGI (reference sequence). CDR3 protein: CASSSDTTFGYTF. CDR3 DNA: TGTGCCAGCAGTTCGGACACCACGTTTGGCTACACCTTC.

Of note for this clonotype: A much bigger clone sits one base away, suggesting this may be a read error. This chain uses TRBV6-5 with TRBJ2-3; no definite D call. CDR3 size: 13 residues. With 7 bases removed from V and 6 bases from J, the gap between germline ends came to 14 bases. CDR1 and CDR2 from the germline V gene are MNHEY and SVGAGI. The CDR3 DNA follows: TGTGCCAGCACCGTCCCCTTCCTGGATACGCAGTATTTT. It encodes CASTVPFLDTQYF.

The V gene is TRBV6-6, the J gene TRBJ2-5; D gene unclear. The J call may be wrong; the DNA end is better matched by TRBJ2-7. This CDR3 has 16 amino acids. From germline, CDR1 is MNHNY and CDR2 SVGAGI (reference sequence). This CDR3 reads CASSDSGPSTFHEQYF. The CDR3 DNA is TGTGCCAGCAGCGATTCCGGGCCCTCAACCTTCCACGAGCAGTACTTC.

The chain carries TRBV27 and TRBJ2-1; 9 bases fit TRBD1. CDR3 length: 16 residues. In germline, CDR1 is MNHEY, CDR2 SMNVEV (reference sequence). Unmatched junction bases numbered 12, after V lost 7 bases and J lost 5 bases. CDR3 sequence: CASIKTYRGRNNEQFF. The CDR3 bases are TGTGCCAGCATTAAGACCTACAGGGGGCGCAACAATGAGCAGTTCTTC.

This clonotype was detected a few times. The chain couples TRBV28 to TRBJ2-3; D is unresolved. Trimming took 5 bases from V and 6 from J, leaving 9 bases between them. CDR3 length: 12 amino acids. The germline CDR1 and CDR2 sequences are MDHEN and SYDVKM. The CDR3 sequence: CASSPIGDTQYF. CDR3 in DNA: TGTGCCAGCAGTCCGATCGGGGATACGCAGTATTTT. The variable domain in full, completed from reference TRBV28 and TRBJ2-3, reads DVKVTQSSRYLVKRTGEKVFLECVQDMDHENMFWYRQDPGLGLRLIYFSYDVKMKEKGDIPEGYSVSREKKERFSLILESASTNQTSMYLCASSPIGDTQYFGPGTRLTVL.

This clonotype was counted a single time. The rearrangement uses TRBV6-1 and TRBJ2-7; 8 nucleotides align to TRBD1. V was pared by 2 bases and J by 1 base, with 7 bases of the junction left unmatched. The germline gives CDR1 MNHNS, CDR2 SASEGT. The CDR3 runs 16 residues. CDR3 nucleotide sequence: TGTGCCAGCAGTGAATTTGGACAGGGAGGATCCTACGAGCAGTACTTC. Translated: CASSEFGQGGSYEQYF.

The table lists this clonotype with many counts. This chain joins TRBV6-5 and TRBJ2-7; D remains unclear. Trimming took off 5 bases at V and 9 bases at J, with 17 bases between the two ends. Germline CDR1 MNHEY, CDR2 SVGAGI. This CDR3 contains 13 residues. The CDR3 bases are TGTGCCAGCAGTACCGGACCCATTTGGTGGCAGTACTTC. Translation: CASSTGPIWWQYF.

CDR3 residues: CATSDLSSRDNQPQHF. As DNA, the CDR3 is TGTGCCACCAGTGATTTGTCTAGCAGGGACAATCAGCCCCAGCATTTT. The V gene is TRBV24-1, the J gene TRBJ1-5; maybe TRBD1 (5 bases). Germline V lookup: CDR1 KGHDR, CDR2 SFDVKD. V lost 0 bases and J lost 3, with 11 bases in between. The CDR3 consists of 16 residues.

This rearrangement joins TRBV9 to TRBJ1-2; D gene ambiguous. The V end was cut by 5 bases, the J end by 7 bases, with 21 bases between. Germline V gives CDR1 SGDLS, CDR2 YYNGEE. This CDR3 spans 15 amino acids. CDR3 in DNA: TGTGCCAGCAGTGAAACCCCGGCGGGGAACGGTGGCTACACCTTC. This translates into CASSETPAGNGGYTF.

This clonotype was seen more than once but under ten times. The chain employs TRBV7-2 and TRBJ1-2; weak D call: TRBD1 (6 bases). V was trimmed by 5 bases and J by 0 bases, leaving 10 bases between them. In germline, CDR1 is SGHTA, CDR2 FQGNSA. The CDR3 is made up of 14 amino acids. The CDR3 DNA sequence: TGTGCCAGCAGCATAGGGACAACTAACTATGGCTACACCTTC. Amino acids: CASSIGTTNYGYTF.